The clone carrying this T cell receptor (beta chain) was picked up a small number of times. This entry is derived from a study of blood T cell repertoires in COVID-19. Study overall: Material from acute and convalescent COVID-19 was sourced from the United States, Italy and Spain. Sources were T cells, B-cell-depleted T cells, or PBMCs; the material itself was cDNA or gDNA.

As processed by the authors: By means of reference gene primer amplification, nucleated cell counts were estimated. Method: immunoSEQ multiplex PCR; TCRdb's copy keeps in-frame clones and lacks some. D and trimming come from the DNA, and the V and J calls and clone size come from that table. This table has about 140,000 clones, less than 80% appearing once. Germline V gene data show CDR1 as SQVTM and CDR2 as ANQGSEA. The V gene end was trimmed by 4 bases and the J gene end by 4 bases; junction bases not matched to a gene: 10. This CDR3 is 15 amino acids long. The chain recombines TRBV29-1 with TRBJ1-2; 9 nucleotides line up with TRBD1. The receptor's source is a man in his sixties with acute or convalescent COVID-19. The sample taken for sequencing was peripheral blood. The chain's CDR3 is CSVAQGASLAYGYTF. In DNA form, the CDR3 reads TGCAGCGTTGCACAGGGGGCCTCGTTGGCCTATGGCTACACCTTC.